The clone carrying this T cell receptor (beta chain) was seen many times. These data belong to a study of early T cells in non-severe SARS-CoV-2 infection. On the study more broadly: Sequenced bulk RNA came from whole blood that was unsorted, and chains were unpaired.

In TCRdb, the 5' RACE reads were re-called with MiXCR into one record per CDR3 protein. The sample yields roughly 32,000 distinct CDR3 sequences, 9% to 9.5% seen once. The germline gives CDR1 LGHDT, CDR2 YNNKEL (reference sequence). With V trimmed by 0 bases and J by 5 bases, 10 bases remained unmatched. The CDR3 has 19 amino acids. The sequence came from an adult who was a healthcare worker with PCR-confirmed SARS-CoV-2 infection or an uninfected control (not recorded which). The chain has TRBV3-1 and TRBJ2-2; TRBD2 agrees at 12 bases. The sample was whole blood. CDR3 DNA sequence: TGTGCCAGCAGCCAAGATCCCGTACTAGCGGGGGGCCTGACCGGGGAGCTGTTTTTT. Its protein product is CASSQDPVLAGGLTGELFF.